This T cell receptor beta chain was sequenced for a study of OX40 agonist ivuxolimab in advanced cancers. Study background: Allowance was made for prior anti-PD-1, anti-PD-L1 or anti-CTLA-4 therapy, and about 44% had some.

Germline V gene sequence: CDR1 MNHEY, CDR2 SVGAGI. With 10 bases removed from V and 4 bases from J, the gap between germline ends came to 11 bases. The CDR3 covers 11 residues. Profiled with immunoSEQ multiplex PCR; TCRdb holds only in-frame clones, not every one. The sample holds 65,000 or so clones; 84% are singletons and the top ten take 2% to 3%. A remark on this clone: Its antigen is as yet unknown.

Study findings and constraints: The average count of expanded clones was higher among CD8+ T cells than among CD4+. The specificity for antigen of the expanded peripheral T cells was not determined.

This chain links TRBV6-5 with TRBJ2-7; D might be TRBD1 (5 bases). This receptor was taken from an adult with an advanced solid tumor such as melanoma, head and neck, liver or kidney cancer. The sequences come from CD4+ or CD8+ T cells sorted from blood, collected in a trial of the OX40 agonist ivuxolimab. Here the CDR3 reads CATTRDYEQYF. As DNA, the CDR3 is TGTGCCACCACCAGGGATTACGAGCAGTACTTC.